Listed here are 3 T cell receptor beta chains from one sample, sequenced in a study of blood T cell repertoires in COVID-19. Assay used: immunoSEQ multiplex PCR; TCRdb lists only in-frame clones, some missing. This sample has about 280,000 clones, with roughly 87% found just once. Material for sequencing was PBMCs or T cells enriched from blood (not recorded which). The receptors here all came from a woman in her thirties or forties who had recovered from COVID-19.

The V call is TRBV19, the J call TRBJ2-7; 13 bases are shared with TRBD2. Germline V lookup: CDR1 LNHDA, CDR2 SQIVND (reference sequence). V lost 5 bases to trimming and J lost 2 bases; unmatched junction nucleotides: 9. This CDR3 comprises 17 residues. CDR3 DNA sequence: TGTGCCAGTAGTTTTATGGGAGGACTAGCGGGAGCCTACGAGCAGTACTTC. This translates into CASSFMGGLAGAYEQYF.

The chain joins TRBV7-9 to TRBJ2-3; TRBD2 is a possible D gene (5 bases). The CDR3 is 14 amino acids. Germline lookup yields CDR1 SEHNR and CDR2 FQNEAQ (reference sequence). V lost 0 bases and J lost 7, with 11 bases in between. CDR3 in amino acids: CASSLADSSNTQYF. CDR3 nucleotide sequence: TGTGCCAGCAGCTTAGCGGACTCCTCTAATACGCAGTATTTT.

The V and J genes are TRBV18 and TRBJ2-1; D is unclear. V dropped 6 bases and J dropped 8 bases, with 20 bases sitting between them. CDR1 KGHSH and CDR2 LQKENI come from the germline V gene. This CDR3 has 15 amino acids. The CDR3: CASSPRRKSADEQFF. CDR3 DNA: TGTGCCAGCTCCCCGAGAAGAAAGTCCGCCGATGAGCAGTTCTTC.